This is a list of T cell receptor beta chains from one sample in a study of blood T cells in healthy people across ages. Via MiXCR, TCRdb re-called the 5' RACE reads, giving one row per CDR3 protein. Among about 1,000,000 distinct CDR3 sequences listed, roughly 45% were seen once. Sequenced: blood. Every receptor here comes from a woman aged 55-69 years in good health. Both conserved end residues are part of each CDR3. The D gene is left open where the match is weak.

TRBV27 | - | CASRGGGQGKQETQYF
TRBV7-9 | - | CASSLAAWGAELPYKNIQYF
TRBV27 | - | CASKQGGTKNIQYF
TRBV27 | - | CASRQLDEETQYF
TRBV21-1 | - | CAGGAGKGGYTF
TRBV20-1 | TRBD1 | CSARDDRGVNEQFF
TRBV20-1 | - | CSAKGHVLNSPLHF
TRBV6-2/TRBV6-3 | TRBD2 | CASSWAAGGYEQYF
TRBV20-1 | - | CSATAQGSSYNEQFF
TRBV4-2 | TRBD2 | CASSQVDGTSSYNEQFF
TRBV5-1 | TRBD1 | CASSLKGQGYGYTF
TRBV5-6 | - | CASSLAGTYRETQYF
TRBV10-3 | TRBD1 | CAISGQGGNYGYTF
TRBV25-1 | TRBD2 | CASNPSGYNEQFF
TRBV7-9 | - | CASSGAGSDQPQHF
TRBV19 | - | CASSQGTINQPQHF
TRBV6-2/TRBV6-3 | TRBD2 | CASSRSLAGDTQYF
TRBV6-1 | - | CASIPTTVLAKNIQYF
TRBV18 | TRBD1 | CASSRRDRGRTNEKLFF
TRBV5-5 | - | CASSLRLTGVSDEQYF
TRBV11-2 | - | CASSSKSHRRETQYF
TRBV4-1 | TRBD2 | CASSQDGLAGGEQYF
TRBV20-1 | - | CSARAAVLEDNEQFF
TRBV6-6 | - | CASTPGAENEKLFF
TRBV15 | TRBD1 | CATSRSGQGRYEQYF
TRBV25-1 | - | CASSEYEKTQYF
TRBV11-1 | TRBD1 | CASSLEGTGVAYEQYF
TRBV11-3 | - | CASSRTADYTDTQYF
TRBV5-1 | TRBD1 | CASSPGPGQGHNEQYF
TRBV4-3 | - | CASSQDPNVYGYTF
TRBV27 | TRBD1 | CASSSAGQGSNEQYF
TRBV7-2 | - | CASSLQGIDQPQHF
TRBV6-5 | - | CASQPSGTDTQYF
TRBV7-2 | - | CASSQSRGPTEAFF
TRBV30 | TRBD1 | CAWSETGGDGYTF
TRBV5-6 | TRBD1 | CTSSHTSGTVYGYTF
TRBV25-1 | - | CASSEESGRENQPQHF
TRBV4-2 | TRBD1 | CASSPGSGQNNSPLHF
TRBV20-1 | TRBD1 | CSAAQGAAYNSPLHF
TRBV10-3 | - | CAISADGVSNYGYTF
TRBV12-3/TRBV12-4 | - | CASTGEETQYF
TRBV20-1 | TRBD1 | CSTPQGAINYGYTF
TRBV7-8 | - | CASRDREIPSTDTQYF
TRBV6-6 | TRBD1 | CASGKAGQGYYGYTF
TRBV5-6 | TRBD1 | CASSSGTGGRNEQYF
TRBV5-1 | - | CVSSKQSAGTFYEQYF
TRBV7-8 | - | CASSLRGSGASYEQYF